The T cell receptor (beta chain) under discussion was sequenced for a study of blood T cell repertoires in COVID-19. Study as a whole: The United States, Italy and Spain supplied acute and convalescent COVID-19 samples.

Study processing details: Scientists estimated how many nucleated cells there were by amplifying reference gene primers. Libraries were prepared by immunoSEQ multiplex PCR; TCRdb keeps only in-frame clonotypes and omits some of them. The DNA was the basis for D and trimming; V, J and clone size are from that table. The sample contains 150,000 to 200,000 clones, about 85% of which appear only once. V shed 2 bases and J 1 base; nucleotides not matched to a gene: 2. Germline CDR1 SGHVS, CDR2 FNYEAQ. The CDR3 has 16 residues. Sample: peripheral blood. The chain has TRBV7-6 and TRBJ2-2; 9 bases line up with TRBD2. The source is a man between 70 and 80 years old with active or convalescent COVID-19. CDR3 in DNA: TGTGCCAGCAGCTTACTAGCGGGAAAGAACACCGGGGAGCTGTTTTTT. Its protein product is CASSLLAGKNTGELFF.